This T cell receptor (beta chain) was sequenced in a study of CD8 T cells in Susac syndrome. From blood CD8+ and CD4+ T cells, TCR beta sequences were generated. When the RNA was reverse transcribed, random hexamers were used with an input of 0.5 to 1 ug. TCR beta CDR3 was amplified by immunoSEQ multiplex PCR. This amplification extended across 54 Vbeta and 13 Jbeta segments. TCRdb re-called the immunoSEQ multiplex PCR reads with MiXCR, one entry per CDR3 protein. The sample contains hundreds of thousands of distinct CDR3 sequences, approximately 92% of which appear only once. V lost 5 bases to trimming and J lost 1 base; unmatched junction nucleotides: 6. The length of the CDR3 is 16 residues. Germline assignment: CDR1 SGHVS and CDR2 FQNEAQ.

V is TRBV7-8 and J is TRBJ2-2; TRBD2 matches at 8 bases. Sequenced material: CD4+ T cells from PBMCs. This receptor was identified in a human donor with multiple sclerosis. DNA of the CDR3: TGTGCCAGCAGCCGCCGGGAGGGTGGGAACACCGGGGAGCTGTTTTTT. This sequence encodes CASSRREGGNTGELFF.